The present entry profiles one T cell receptor (beta chain) with its context. Libraries were prepared by immunoSEQ multiplex PCR; TCRdb keeps only in-frame clonotypes and omits some of them. The profile shows about 2.4 million clones, approximately 94% of them singletons. The data originate from a study of shared clonotypes between healthy human individuals. Trimming stripped 5 bases from V and 0 bases from J, with 15 bases between. In germline, CDR1 is LNHDA, CDR2 SQIVND (reference sequence). This CDR3 comprises 16 residues. This clonotype was obtained from a man aged 18 to 29 in good health. The sample consisted of naive CD4+ T cells sorted from blood. Subset meaning: CD45RA+ positively selected. The chain uses TRBV19 and TRBJ2-3; tentative D call: TRBD2 (6 bases). In DNA form, the CDR3 reads TGTGCCAGTAGTTTTACCCGGGAGCCAAGCACAGATACGCAGTATTTT. It yields the protein CASSFTREPSTDTQYF.